The present TCR beta chain was sequenced within a study of blood T cell repertoires in COVID-19. The assay was immunoSEQ multiplex PCR, and TCRdb's table has in-frame clones only and misses some. The sample comprises around 260,000 clones, approximately 85% of which are singletons, and 0.87% rests with the top ten. This clonotype was sampled from a human donor with COVID-19, enrolled during active disease. The donor label of this sample is uncertain. The specimen sequenced was peripheral blood.

CDR3 sequence reads: CASSLSLAGYNEQFF. The CDR3 nucleotides read TGTGCCAGCAGCTTAAGCCTAGCGGGGTACAATGAGCAGTTCTTC. V usage is TRBV7-3 and J usage is TRBJ2-1; TRBD2 agrees at 9 bases. The length of the CDR3 is 15 residues. Trimming removed 1 base from V and 4 bases from J; junction bases left unmatched: 2. Per the germline V gene, CDR1 is SGHTA and CDR2 is FQGTGA.